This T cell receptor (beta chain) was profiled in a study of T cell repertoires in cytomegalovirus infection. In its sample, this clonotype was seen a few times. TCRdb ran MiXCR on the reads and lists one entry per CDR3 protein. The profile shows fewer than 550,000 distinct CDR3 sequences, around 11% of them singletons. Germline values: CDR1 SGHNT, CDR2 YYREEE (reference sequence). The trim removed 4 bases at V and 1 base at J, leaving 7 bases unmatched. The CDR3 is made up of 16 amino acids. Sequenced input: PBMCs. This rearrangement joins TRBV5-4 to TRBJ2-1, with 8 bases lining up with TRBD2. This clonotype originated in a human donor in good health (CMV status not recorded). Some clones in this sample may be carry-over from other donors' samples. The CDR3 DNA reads TGTGCCAGCAGCCCGGGGGGGGGTCATTCCTACAATGAGCAGTTCTTC. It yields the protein CASSPGGGHSYNEQFF. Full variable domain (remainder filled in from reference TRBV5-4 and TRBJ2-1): ETGVTQSPTHLIKTRGQQVTLRCSSQSGHNTVSWYQQALGQGPQFIFQYYREEENGRGNFPPRFSGLQFPNYSSELNVNALELDDSALYLCASSPGGGHSYNEQFFGPGTRLTVL.